Below, 28 T cell receptor beta chains from the same sample are listed, as sequenced in a study of beta chain features in type 1 diabetes. General study points: Shortening that was moderate but significant affected the TCRB CDR3s of Type 1 diabetes patients in all four CD4+ subsets.

For these receptors, no antigen is known. Expressed TCRB transcripts were sequenced because the entire RNA isolate underwent reverse transcription. The table came from immunoSEQ multiplex PCR; TCRdb's copy has only in-frame clones and leaves some out. The sample carries hundreds of thousands of clones, 13% to 15% recorded once. What was sequenced was naive CD4+ T cells from blood. The receptors derive from a young man with type 1 diabetes.

The chain has TRBV18 and TRBJ2-5, with D hard to call. In germline, CDR1 is KGHSH, CDR2 LQKENI. Trimming removed 2 bases from V and 3 bases from J, with 4 bases in between. The CDR3 runs 12 residues. In nucleotides, the CDR3 is TGTGCCAGCTCACCAATTAAAGAGACCCAGTACTTC. Translating it yields CASSPIKETQYF.

This clone has more than one count but fewer than ten. The CDR3 region has the DNA TGTGCCAGCAGCACTAGAAACACCGGGGAGCTGTTTTTT. The encoded protein is CASSTRNTGELFF. V gene TRBV7-6 combines with J gene TRBJ2-2; possibly TRBD2 for D (5 bases). The V gene's germline CDR1 is SGHVS and CDR2 FNYEAQ. The CDR3 has 13 residues. Trimming removed 5 bases at V and 2 bases at J, with 6 bases between.

The chain couples TRBV2 to TRBJ2-1, with D maybe TRBD2 (6 bases). V gave up 6 bases and J gave up 6 bases, with 12 bases separating them. In germline, CDR1 is SNHLY, CDR2 FYNNEI. The CDR3 sequence is 13 residues long. CDR3 DNA: TGTGCCAGCAGCGGGGGAGATAGCAATGAGCAGTTCTTC. Its protein is CASSGGDSNEQFF.

The chain recombines TRBV2 with TRBJ2-2; no clear D gene. The CDR3 runs to 12 residues. Germline V gene data show CDR1 as SNHLY and CDR2 as FYNNEI. Between the trimmed V and J ends, which lost 7 bases and 5 bases, there was a span of 8 bases. CDR3 protein: CASTTRTGELFF. The CDR3 nucleotides are TGTGCCAGCACTACGAGGACCGGGGAGCTGTTTTTT.

This chain joins TRBV15 and TRBJ1-2; TRBD1 might be the D (5 bases). CDR3 size: 12 residues. Trimming cost V 1 base and J 7 bases, with 7 bases left between them. Germline lookup yields CDR1 LNHNV and CDR2 YYDKDF (reference sequence). The CDR3, as DNA: TGTGCCACCAGCAGAGGTGACAGTGGCTACACCTTC. Translating it yields CATSRGDSGYTF.

This chain uses TRBV14 with TRBJ2-4; 11 nucleotides match TRBD1. CDR3 length: 15 residues. Germline assignment: CDR1 SGHDN and CDR2 FVKESK. V lost 2 bases and J lost 8; bases outside the gene matches: 5. The CDR3 bases are TGTGCCAGCAGCCAATTGGGACAGGGGGATCACATTCAGTACTTC. Encoded protein: CASSQLGQGDHIQYF.

This clone has only a few counts. The chain combines TRBV4-3 with TRBJ2-1, with a tentative D call TRBD2 (6 bases). V shed 0 bases and J shed 7 bases, with 13 bases lying between them. This CDR3 has 15 amino acids. Germline V gene sequence: CDR1 LGHNA, CDR2 YSLEER. The CDR3 loop reads CASSQDPGVLNEQFF. The CDR3, as DNA: TGCGCCAGCAGCCAAGATCCGGGAGTCCTTAATGAGCAGTTCTTC.

CDR3 in amino acids: CSVEGWEGQVSGYTF. DNA of the CDR3: TGCAGCGTTGAAGGGTGGGAGGGACAGGTCTCTGGCTACACCTTC. The chain couples TRBV29-1 to TRBJ1-2; TRBD1 agrees at 8 bases. There are 15 residues in the CDR3. Germline V CDR1 and CDR2: SQVTM, ANQGSEA. V dropped 1 base and J dropped 7; count of bases not matched to a gene: 11.

The V and J genes are TRBV7-9 and TRBJ2-7; TRBD1 might be the D (5 bases). Germline V CDR1 and CDR2: SEHNR, FQNEAQ (reference sequence). The CDR3 consists of 13 residues. V was trimmed by 1 base and J by 5 bases, leaving 9 bases between them. CDR3: CASSLEQGDEQYF. CDR3 nucleotides: TGTGCCAGCAGCTTAGAACAAGGGGACGAGCAGTACTTC.

The chain recombines TRBV19 with TRBJ2-1; D possibly corresponds to TRBD2 (5 bases). The CDR3 extends over 13 amino acids. The germline V gene has CDR1 LNHDA and CDR2 SQIVND (reference sequence). Trimming took 1 base from V and 7 from J, leaving 8 bases between them. CDR3: CASSIVRRNEQFF. CDR3 nucleotide sequence: TGTGCCAGTAGTATAGTTAGGAGGAATGAGCAGTTCTTC.

This clone was seen more than once but under ten times. The chain links TRBV7-8 to TRBJ2-7; TRBD1 might be the D (5 bases). Deletions cut 4 bases from V and 3 bases from J, with 13 bases between. This CDR3 is built from 14 residues. Germline CDR1 and CDR2: SGHVS and FQNEAQ. DNA of the CDR3: TGTGCCAGCAGCTGGTCGGACATCTACTACGAGCAGTACTTC. Residues: CASSWSDIYYEQYF.

This clone was seen a handful of times. The rearrangement joins TRBV5-1 to TRBJ2-7; D possibly corresponds to TRBD2 (5 bases). Germline V lookup: CDR1 SGHRS, CDR2 YFSETQ. Trimming cost V 3 bases and J 2 bases, with 18 bases left between them. The CDR3 runs to 16 residues. CDR3 sequence (DNA): TGCGCCAGCAGCTCAAGGATCCGGACTCTGCCCTACGAGCAGTACTTC. The encoded protein is CASSSRIRTLPYEQYF.

In its sample, this clone was seen a few times. The CDR3 DNA follows: TGTGCCAGCTCACCACCGGGACTAGCGGGAGGAGGAACAGATACGCAGTATTTT. This codes for CASSPPGLAGGGTDTQYF. This chain links TRBV18 with TRBJ2-3; TRBD2 matches 15 bases. In germline, CDR1 is KGHSH, CDR2 LQKENI. The CDR3 is 18 amino acids. Trimming at V came to 0 bases and at J to 3 bases, leaving 4 bases not matched to a gene.

J is TRBJ2-4 and V is TRBV7-2; D is uncertain. Trimming took 5 bases from V and 3 from J, leaving 14 bases between them. Per the germline V gene, CDR1 is SGHTA and CDR2 is FQGNSA. The CDR3 runs to 15 residues. CDR3 in amino acids: CASSRGGFDKNIQYF. The CDR3 DNA is TGTGCCAGCAGCCGCGGTGGGTTTGACAAAAACATTCAGTACTTC.

This clone was seen only a few times. The V call is TRBV9, the J call TRBJ2-5; no clear D. Between the trimmed V and J ends, which lost 2 bases and 0 bases, there was a span of 5 bases. This CDR3 is built from 13 residues. Per the germline V gene, CDR1 is SGDLS and CDR2 is YYNGEE. The CDR3 nucleotides are TGTGCCAGCAGCGTGAACAACCAAGAGACCCAGTACTTC. This translates into CASSVNNQETQYF.

This clone was seen only a few times. The rearrangement links TRBV5-4 to TRBJ2-5; possibly TRBD2 for D (7 bases). This CDR3 has 16 amino acids. Trimming took 3 bases from V and 7 from J, leaving 22 bases between them. Per germline, CDR1 SGHNT and CDR2 YYREEE (reference sequence). Written as DNA, the CDR3 is TGTGCCAGCAGCTCGGGGGGTTTACAGGGTATTGGGACCCAGTACTTC. Its protein is CASSSGGLQGIGTQYF.

The sample holds a few counts of this clone. J is TRBJ2-1 and V is TRBV5-6; D might be TRBD2 (6 bases). The germline V gene has CDR1 SGHDT and CDR2 YYEEEE. V gave up 4 bases and J gave up 7 bases, with 15 bases separating them. This CDR3 has 14 amino acids. The CDR3 DNA sequence: TGTGCCAGCAGCCCCCACGGAGGGTGGAATGAGCAGTTCTTC. It translates to CASSPHGGWNEQFF.

The rearrangement uses TRBV19 and TRBJ2-5; D gene unclear. Germline-derived CDR1 and CDR2 are LNHDA and SQIVND (reference sequence). The V and J ends lost 0 bases and 2 bases respectively, with 7 bases between them. This CDR3 contains 14 residues. This CDR3 reads CASSIDFRQETQYF. The CDR3, as DNA: TGTGCCAGTAGTATAGATTTCAGGCAAGAGACCCAGTACTTC.

There are a few counts of this clone. The chain joins TRBV19 to TRBJ2-6; 14 bases align to TRBD2. This CDR3 is built from 16 residues. V was clipped by 11 bases and J by 2 bases; unmatched bases: 5. Germline CDR1 and CDR2: LNHDA and SQIVND (reference sequence). CDR3 bases: TGTGCCGGGGGGACTAGCGGGAGTGCTGGGGCCAACGTCCTGACTTTC. Amino acids: CAGGTSGSAGANVLTF.

This clone was found a few times. DNA for the CDR3: TGCGCCAGCAGCTTGGTCGGGTCGGGGAGAATCACCTACGAGCAGTACTTC. It specifies CASSLVGSGRITYEQYF. The chain links TRBV5-1 to TRBJ2-7, with D perhaps TRBD2 (5 bases). The CDR3 consists of 17 residues. CDR1 SGHRS and CDR2 YFSETQ come from the germline V gene. V was cut by 0 bases and J by 2 bases, with 18 bases left in between.

J is TRBJ2-5 and V is TRBV6-1, with D possibly matching TRBD2 (5 bases). Trimming stripped 3 bases from V and 5 bases from J, with 13 bases between. Germline V gene sequence: CDR1 MNHNS, CDR2 SASEGT. CDR3 size: 14 residues. The CDR3 reads CASSEPGRRETQYF. The DNA for the CDR3 is TGTGCCAGCAGTGAGCCGGGCAGGAGGGAGACCCAGTACTTC.

The chain has TRBV7-9 and TRBJ2-7, with D maybe TRBD1 (6 bases). The V and J ends lost 5 bases and 3 bases respectively, with 20 bases between them. The CDR3 loop spans 16 amino acids. Per the germline V gene, CDR1 is SEHNR and CDR2 is FQNEAQ (reference sequence). The CDR3 here is CASSPDTGSKYYEQYF. In nucleotides, the CDR3 is TGTGCCAGCAGCCCCGATACAGGGTCGAAGTACTACGAGCAGTACTTC.

This chain connects TRBV7-8 to TRBJ2-4; a weak D match, TRBD1 (6 bases). V was shortened by 5 bases and J by 1 base, with 12 bases between the two germline ends. CDR1 and CDR2 from the germline V gene are SGHVS and FQNEAQ. The CDR3 extends over 15 amino acids. Here the CDR3 DNA reads TGTGCCAGCAGCCCAGGGGCGGCCGCCAAAAACATTCAGTACTTC. Translating it yields CASSPGAAAKNIQYF.

A few counts support this clone. The V and J genes are TRBV2 and TRBJ2-1; 9 bases are a match to TRBD2. V lost 4 bases to trimming and J lost 5 bases; unmatched junction nucleotides: 0. Germline CDR1 reads SNHLY; CDR2 reads FYNNEI. The CDR3 is made up of 13 amino acids. The CDR3 here is CASSASGNNEQFF. The CDR3 region has the DNA TGTGCCAGCAGTGCTAGCGGGAACAATGAGCAGTTCTTC.

This chain uses TRBV11-2 with TRBJ1-2; D is undetermined. The CDR3 contains 14 residues. CDR1 and CDR2 from the germline V gene are SGHAT and FQNNGV. V lost 3 bases, J lost 3 bases, and 11 bases lay in between. The CDR3 bases are TGTGCCAGCAGCTTTTTCGGGAATTACTATGGCTACACCTTC. This sequence encodes CASSFFGNYYGYTF.

The V call is TRBV7-8, the J call TRBJ2-4, with a weak D call TRBD1 (6 bases). This CDR3 is built from 13 residues. Germline V gene sequence: CDR1 SGHVS, CDR2 FQNEAQ. Trimming took 3 bases from V and 3 from J, leaving 6 bases between them. The CDR3 nucleotides are TGTGCCAGCAGCTTGGACAGCAAAAACATTCAGTACTTC. It specifies CASSLDSKNIQYF.

V and J are TRBV7-6 and TRBJ2-5; the D gene is possibly TRBD1 (5 bases). The CDR3 covers 14 residues. CDR1 and CDR2 (germline): SGHVS, FNYEAQ. Trimming removed 4 bases at V and 7 bases at J, with 16 bases between. The DNA of the CDR3 is TGTGCCAGCAGCTCCGGCCAGGGTAGTGGGACCCAGTACTTC. This gives the protein CASSSGQGSGTQYF.

The chain carries TRBV2 and TRBJ2-3; possibly TRBD2 for D (5 bases). V lost 4 bases and J lost 0, with 11 bases in between. The CDR3 totals 15 residues. CDR1 is SNHLY, CDR2 FYNNEI, per germline. CDR3 protein: CASSVGSTSTDTQYF. In nucleotides, the CDR3 is TGTGCCAGCAGTGTTGGGAGTACTAGCACAGATACGCAGTATTTT.